The 21 T cell receptor beta chains listed next were all sequenced from one sample in a study of T-cell memory formation after mild COVID-19. TCRdb independently ran MiXCR on the 5' RACE reads; one entry per CDR3 protein. Here the sample spans around 400,000 distinct CDR3 sequences, less than 25% being singletons. Material for sequencing was PBMCs or a T cell subset sorted from them (not recorded which). Source of these receptors: an adult woman who had mild COVID-19 (a few samples of this study predate the infection). Cell type and time point are not known.

The chain combines TRBV3-1 with TRBJ2-1, with D tentatively TRBD2 (6 bases). CDR1 LGHDT and CDR2 YNNKEL come from the germline V gene (reference sequence). Trimming took off 4 bases at V and 1 base at J, with 14 bases between the two ends. CDR3 length: 16 amino acids. The chain's CDR3 is CASSPTSRGSYNEQFF. The CDR3 nucleotides are TGTGCCAGCAGCCCGACTAGTCGAGGGTCCTACAATGAGCAGTTCTTC.

J is TRBJ2-7 and V is TRBV11-3; TRBD1 matches at 7 bases. The CDR3 extends over 14 amino acids. V trimming: 6 bases; J trimming: 2 bases; junction bases outside the gene matches: 7. The germline gives CDR1 SGHNT, CDR2 YENEEA. DNA for the CDR3: TGTGCCAGCAGAACCCGGGACAGAACCTACGAGCAGTACTTC. Its protein is CASRTRDRTYEQYF.

The chain is built from TRBV7-8 and TRBJ1-2; D is uncertain. In germline, CDR1 is SGHVS, CDR2 FQNEAQ. The CDR3 runs 15 residues. V lost 1 base and J lost 4, with 13 bases in between. CDR3 nucleotide sequence: TGTGCCAGCAGCTTAGGCAGTCAGATTTTCTATGGCTACACCTTC. The encoded protein is CASSLGSQIFYGYTF.

The CDR3 loop is CSAPRTEPPYEQYF. The CDR3 DNA sequence: TGCAGTGCCCCTCGGACGGAACCTCCTTACGAGCAGTACTTC. This sequence joins TRBV20-1 and TRBJ2-7, with D unclear. In germline, CDR1 is DFQATT, CDR2 SNEGSKA (reference sequence). Between the trimmed V and J ends, which lost 6 bases and 4 bases, there was a span of 19 bases. CDR3 size: 14 residues.

The chain recombines TRBV24-1 with TRBJ1-1, with 8 positions matching TRBD1. With 3 bases clipped from V and 6 bases from J, the junction kept 8 bases outside the gene matches. This CDR3 spans 15 amino acids. Germline CDR1 is KGHDR and CDR2 is SFDVKD. For the CDR3, the DNA is TGTGCCACCAGTGATCCAAAGACAGGGGCATCTGAAGCTTTCTTT. The encoded protein is CATSDPKTGASEAFF.

The chain recombines TRBV6-5 with TRBJ2-7; D remains ambiguous. The CDR3 runs to 14 residues. The V end was cut by 0 bases, the J end by 2 bases, with 8 bases between. Germline CDR1 and CDR2: MNHEY and SVGAGI. The CDR3 DNA follows: TGTGCCAGCAGTTACTCGATTGGAACCTACGAGCAGTACTTC. Protein product: CASSYSIGTYEQYF.

This chain connects TRBV27 to TRBJ1-1; 9 nucleotides line up with TRBD1. The CDR3 contains 14 residues. The germline gives CDR1 MNHEY, CDR2 SMNVEV (reference sequence). V shed 6 bases, J shed 5 bases, and the junction held 7 bases outside the gene matches. The chain's CDR3 is CASSTGQGWTEAFF. The CDR3 nucleotides read TGTGCCAGCAGCACGGGACAGGGCTGGACTGAAGCTTTCTTT.

This clonotype was detected only a few times. The rearrangement links TRBV7-2 to TRBJ2-7, with 10 positions matching TRBD1. In germline, CDR1 is SGHTA, CDR2 FQGNSA. CDR3 length equals 16 residues. V was clipped by 5 bases and J by 3 bases; unmatched bases: 10. CDR3 sequence (DNA): TGTGCCAGCAGCACCGGGACAGGGGCCCTCTACTACGAGCAGTACTTC. It codes for CASSTGTGALYYEQYF.

This clonotype was detected a few times. The V and J genes are TRBV7-9 and TRBJ2-3; 10 bases align to TRBD2. J lost 1 base, V lost 3 bases, and 4 bases had no gene match. Per germline, CDR1 SEHNR and CDR2 FQNEAQ (reference sequence). CDR3 length: 16 amino acids. DNA of the CDR3: TGTGCCAGCAGCTTTGGACTAGCGGAGGGCACAGATACGCAGTATTTT. Amino acids: CASSFGLAEGTDTQYF.

The chain links TRBV24-1 to TRBJ1-1; D ambiguous. With 5 bases removed from V and 0 bases from J, the gap between germline ends came to 6 bases. The CDR3 length is 13 residues. CDR1 KGHDR and CDR2 SFDVKD come from the germline V gene. The CDR3 region has the DNA TGTGCCACCAGTGTCGGAATGAACACTGAAGCTTTCTTT. Residues: CATSVGMNTEAFF.

The genes are TRBV29-1 and TRBJ2-1; D gene ambiguous. The CDR3 is 11 residues long. Trimming removed 3 bases from V and 3 bases from J, with 3 bases in between. Per germline, CDR1 SQVTM and CDR2 ANQGSEA. CDR3 sequence reads: CSVDSYNEQFF. Here the CDR3 DNA reads TGCAGCGTTGACAGCTACAATGAGCAGTTCTTC.

The chain employs TRBV20-1 and TRBJ2-1; no clear D gene. V was shortened by 1 base and J by 5 bases, with 12 bases between the two germline ends. Germline assignment: CDR1 DFQATT and CDR2 SNEGSKA (reference sequence). This CDR3 comprises 14 residues. In DNA, the CDR3 is TGCAGTGCTAGAGGTGACAACCGGGACAATGAGCAGTTCTTC. Residues: CSARGDNRDNEQFF.

This clonotype was detected only a few times. The CDR3 reads CASSLSPSGGNTEAFF. The DNA for the CDR3 is TGCGCCAGCAGCTTGTCCCCTTCAGGGGGGAACACTGAAGCTTTCTTT. The genes are TRBV5-1 and TRBJ1-1; TRBD1 agrees at 7 bases. Germline CDR1 SGHRS, CDR2 YFSETQ. The V and J ends lost 1 base and 1 base, in that order; junction bases with no gene match: 7. The CDR3 has 16 residues. Full variable domain (missing parts from reference TRBV5-1 and TRBJ1-1): KAGVTQTPRYLIKTRGQQVTLSCSPISGHRSVSWYQQTPGQGLQFLFEYFSETQRNKGNFPGRFSGRQFSNSRSEMNVSTLELGDSALYLCASSLSPSGGNTEAFFGQGTRLTVV.

The rearrangement uses TRBV12-3 or TRBV12-4 and TRBJ2-3, with a tentative D call TRBD2 (5 bases). The CDR3 loop spans 12 amino acids. V shed 8 bases and J shed 2 bases, with 8 bases lying between them. The CDR3 is CASGRLTDTQYF. DNA for the CDR3: TGTGCCAGCGGGAGACTCACAGATACGCAGTATTTT.

This rearrangement joins TRBV6-5 to TRBJ2-2; 7 bases match TRBD2. With 5 bases clipped from V and 3 bases from J, the junction kept 9 bases outside the gene matches. This CDR3 spans 16 amino acids. Germline CDR1 reads MNHEY; CDR2 reads SVGAGI. The CDR3 DNA reads TGTGCCAGCAGTCCTACGGGACTACCATACACCGGGGAGCTGTTTTTT. Its translation is CASSPTGLPYTGELFF.

The chain has TRBV11-2 and TRBJ2-3; maybe TRBD1 (5 bases). The CDR3 length is 15 residues. Germline V lookup: CDR1 SGHAT, CDR2 FQNNGV. Trimming removed 3 bases at V and 1 base at J, with 11 bases between. CDR3 nucleotide sequence: TGTGCCAGCAGCTTTCAGGGCCACCGCACAGATACGCAGTATTTT. This encodes CASSFQGHRTDTQYF.

The V and J genes are TRBV5-1 and TRBJ1-1; 9 bases line up with TRBD1. The CDR3 contains 17 residues. Per germline, CDR1 SGHRS and CDR2 YFSETQ. With V trimmed by 0 bases and J by 1 base, 7 bases remained unmatched. The CDR3 region is CASSLGTGGFGNTEAFF. The CDR3 coding sequence is TGCGCCAGCAGCTTGGGAACAGGGGGCTTCGGGAACACTGAAGCTTTCTTT.

This chain's CDR3 is CASSETGWNEQFF. CDR3 DNA: TGTGCCAGCAGTGAAACCGGTTGGAATGAGCAGTTCTTC. The chain recombines TRBV25-1 with TRBJ2-1; the D is unclear. The CDR3 extends over 13 amino acids. Germline CDR1 reads MGHDK; CDR2 reads SYGVNS. The V end was cut by 2 bases, the J end by 7 bases, with 9 bases between.

The chain combines TRBV5-1 with TRBJ2-7; 9 nucleotides match TRBD1. The ends lost 8 bases at V and 3 bases at J; junction bases unmatched: 9. This CDR3 is 14 amino acids long. The V gene's germline CDR1 is SGHRS and CDR2 YFSETQ. This CDR3 is CASSPGDRVYEQYF. CDR3 nucleotides: TGCGCCAGTTCCCCCGGGGACAGGGTCTACGAGCAGTACTTC.

This chain joins TRBV12-3 or TRBV12-4 and TRBJ1-1; D is undetermined. V lost 3 bases and J lost 4, with 18 bases in between. This CDR3 is 16 amino acids long. CDR3 sequence reads: CASSFGKGREGTEAFF. The CDR3 DNA is TGTGCCAGCAGTTTCGGGAAGGGAAGGGAGGGCACTGAAGCTTTCTTT.

The chain is built from TRBV27 and TRBJ2-7; D ambiguous. CDR1 is MNHEY and CDR2 is SMNVEV in the germline V gene (reference sequence). Deletions cut 3 bases from V and 5 bases from J, with 5 bases between. This CDR3 contains 11 residues. The CDR3 nucleotides read TGTGCCAGCAGTTTCCAGGACGAGCAGTACTTC. Amino acid sequence: CASSFQDEQYF.